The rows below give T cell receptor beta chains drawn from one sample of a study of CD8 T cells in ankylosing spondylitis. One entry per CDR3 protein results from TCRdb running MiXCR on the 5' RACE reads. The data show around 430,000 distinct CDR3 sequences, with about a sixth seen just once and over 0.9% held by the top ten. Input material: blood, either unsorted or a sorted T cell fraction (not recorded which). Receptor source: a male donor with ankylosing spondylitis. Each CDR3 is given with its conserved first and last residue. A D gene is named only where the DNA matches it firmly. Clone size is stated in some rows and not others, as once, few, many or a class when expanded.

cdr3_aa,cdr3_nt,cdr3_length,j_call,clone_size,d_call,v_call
CASTPSRDRGLDTQYF,TGTGCCAGCACCCCCTCAAGGGACAGGGGGCTAGATACGCAGTATTTT,16,TRBJ2-3,many,TRBD1,TRBV5-4
CASSFVAGNEQFF,TGTGCCAGCAGTTTCGTAGCGGGGAATGAGCAGTTCTTC,13,TRBJ2-1,many,TRBD2,TRBV12-3/TRBV12-4
CASSHDRDAIQYF,TGCGCCAGCAGCCATGACAGAGATGCAATTCAGTACTTC,13,TRBJ2-4,.,.,TRBV4-3
CASSLARPYEQYF,TGTGCCAGCAGCTTAGCCAGGCCCTACGAGCAGTACTTC,13,TRBJ2-7,.,.,TRBV11-2
CASSVGQGDNQPQHF,TGTGCCAGCAGTGTAGGGCAGGGCGATAATCAGCCCCAGCATTTT,15,TRBJ1-5,few,.,TRBV2
CSVQPTGYTGELFF,TGCAGCGTTCAACCCACAGGGTACACCGGGGAGCTGTTTTTT,14,TRBJ2-2,.,.,TRBV29-1
CASSPKGGRDEQFF,TGCGCCAGCAGCCCCAAGGGGGGCCGGGATGAGCAGTTCTTC,14,TRBJ2-1,few,.,TRBV4-3
CASSTGTVFYEQYF,TGTGCCAGTAGTACCGGGACAGTTTTCTACGAGCAGTACTTC,14,TRBJ2-7,.,TRBD1,TRBV19
CSVEGNVGYTF,TGCAGCGTTGAGGGTAATGTTGGCTACACCTTC,11,TRBJ1-2,.,.,TRBV29-1
CASSQRARQVDTEAFF,TGTGCCAGCAGCCAAAGGGCCAGACAAGTTGACACTGAAGCTTTCTTT,16,TRBJ1-1,.,.,TRBV6-2/TRBV6-3
CSAPGATNNEQFF,TGCAGTGCTCCGGGGGCCACAAACAATGAGCAGTTCTTC,13,TRBJ2-1,.,.,TRBV20-1
CASSQRGDRGRNEQFF,TGTGCCAGCAGCCAGAGGGGGGACAGGGGCCGCAATGAGCAGTTCTTC,16,TRBJ2-1,once,TRBD1,TRBV11-3
CSAKAPGLQNEQFF,TGCAGTGCTAAGGCTCCGGGACTCCAGAATGAGCAGTTCTTC,14,TRBJ2-1,few,.,TRBV20-1